The T cell receptor (beta chain) under discussion was sequenced for a study of T-cell reconstitution after alpha-beta-depleted transplantation in children. Points from the study as a whole: Fresh T-cell production supplied most of the T-cell counts and diversity seen one year after transplant. Two months or so post-transplant, alpha-beta T cells reportedly derived from several hundred expanded graft clones. Some patients showed high day-60 TCRbeta diversity, which derived from surviving recipient T cells and thymic progenitors.

This clonotype was detected ten times or more. Its antigen remains unknown. Germline-derived CDR1 and CDR2 are ENHRY and SYGVKD. Trimming shortened V by 4 bases and J by 1 base, and 12 bases separated the two germline ends. This CDR3 has 15 amino acids. Unique molecular identifiers were used to barcode this TCRbeta library. TCRdb analysed the PCR reads with MiXCR anew, one entry per CDR3 protein. The sample includes 60,000 to 70,000 distinct CDR3 sequences, 4% to 5% of them seen just once. The rearrangement links TRBV10-3 to TRBJ2-3; D is unclear. The material sequenced was PBMCs, mostly from graft donor cells, taken 180 days after TCRalphabeta/CD19-depleted stem cell transplant. This TCR came from a boy under two years old who had a stem cell transplant for acute myeloid leukemia, so the T cells may come from the graft donor. The CDR3 DNA reads TGTGCCATCAGTGGGGAACTCCGGGGCACAGATACGCAGTATTTT. Amino acid sequence: CAISGELRGTDTQYF.